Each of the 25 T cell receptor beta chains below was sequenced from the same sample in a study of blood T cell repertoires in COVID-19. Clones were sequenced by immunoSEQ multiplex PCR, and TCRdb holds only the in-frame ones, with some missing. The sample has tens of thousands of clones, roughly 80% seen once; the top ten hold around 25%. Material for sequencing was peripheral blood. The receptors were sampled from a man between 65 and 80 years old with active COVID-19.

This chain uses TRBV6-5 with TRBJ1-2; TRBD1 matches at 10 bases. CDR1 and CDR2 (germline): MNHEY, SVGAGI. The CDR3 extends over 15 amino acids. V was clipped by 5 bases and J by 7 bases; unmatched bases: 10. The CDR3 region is CASSKPRQGAGGYTF. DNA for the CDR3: TGTGCCAGCAGTAAACCCCGACAGGGGGCGGGTGGCTACACCTTC.

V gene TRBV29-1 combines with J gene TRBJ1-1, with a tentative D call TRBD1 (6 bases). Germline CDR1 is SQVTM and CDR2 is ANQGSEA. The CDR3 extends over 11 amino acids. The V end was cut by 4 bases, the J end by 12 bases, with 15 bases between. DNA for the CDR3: TGCAGCGTTGCTTTCCAGGGGAGTTCTTTCTTT. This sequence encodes CSVAFQGSSFF.

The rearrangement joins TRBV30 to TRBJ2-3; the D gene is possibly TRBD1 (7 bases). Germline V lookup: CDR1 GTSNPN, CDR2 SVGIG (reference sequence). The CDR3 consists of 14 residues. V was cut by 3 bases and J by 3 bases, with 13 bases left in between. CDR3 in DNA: TGTGCCTGGAGCCCAGGGGGAGGTACAGATACGCAGTATTTT. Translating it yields CAWSPGGGTDTQYF.

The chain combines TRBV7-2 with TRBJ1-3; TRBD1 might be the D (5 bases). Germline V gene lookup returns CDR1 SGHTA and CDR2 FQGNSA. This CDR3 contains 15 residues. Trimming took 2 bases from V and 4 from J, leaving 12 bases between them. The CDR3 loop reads CASSLHQGGGNTIYF. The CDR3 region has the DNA TGTGCCAGCAGCTTACATCAGGGTGGAGGAAACACCATATATTTT. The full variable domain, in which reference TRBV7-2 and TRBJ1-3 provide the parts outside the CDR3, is GAGVSQSPSNKVTEKGKDVELRCDPISGHTALYWYRQSLGQGLEFLIYFQGNSAPDKSGLPSDRFSAERTGGSVSTLTIQRTQQEDSAVYLCASSLHQGGGNTIYFGEGSWLTVV.

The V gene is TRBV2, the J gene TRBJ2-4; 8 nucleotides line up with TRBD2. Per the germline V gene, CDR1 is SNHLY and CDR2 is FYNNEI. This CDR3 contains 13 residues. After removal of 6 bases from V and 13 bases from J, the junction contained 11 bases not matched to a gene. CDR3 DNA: TGTGCCAGCAGAAGGTACCTAGCGGGCTTACAGTACTTC. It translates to CASRRYLAGLQYF.

The CDR3 is CASSYSGRGGGTDTQYF. DNA of the CDR3: TGTGCCAGCAGCTATAGCGGGAGAGGTGGAGGCACAGATACGCAGTATTTT. J is TRBJ2-3 and V is TRBV7-3; 9 nucleotides match TRBD2. Germline CDR1 SGHTA, CDR2 FQGTGA. V shed 4 bases, J shed 1 base, and the junction held 9 bases outside the gene matches. The CDR3 covers 17 residues.

This chain's CDR3 is CASSLDLARETQYF. The CDR3 DNA follows: TGTGCCAGCAGCTTAGACCTAGCTCGTGAGACCCAGTACTTC. The rearrangement uses TRBV11-2 and TRBJ2-5, with a possible D match to TRBD2 (5 bases). V dropped 0 bases and J dropped 5 bases, with 10 bases sitting between them. CDR3 size: 14 residues. Germline V gene lookup returns CDR1 SGHAT and CDR2 FQNNGV.

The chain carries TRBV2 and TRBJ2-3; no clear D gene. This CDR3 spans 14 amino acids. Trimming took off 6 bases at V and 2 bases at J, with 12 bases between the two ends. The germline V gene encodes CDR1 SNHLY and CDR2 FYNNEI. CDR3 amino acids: CASSAKTYTDTQYF. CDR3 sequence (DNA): TGTGCCAGCAGCGCAAAAACATACACAGATACGCAGTATTTT.

The CDR3 bases are TGTGCCAGCAGTTACTCGACGTCGTACAGCCGAGATGGCTACACCTTC. It yields the protein CASSYSTSYSRDGYTF. This chain connects TRBV6-5 to TRBJ1-2; no clear D gene. With 0 bases removed from V and 6 bases from J, the gap between germline ends came to 17 bases. Per germline, CDR1 MNHEY and CDR2 SVGAGI. CDR3 length: 16 amino acids.

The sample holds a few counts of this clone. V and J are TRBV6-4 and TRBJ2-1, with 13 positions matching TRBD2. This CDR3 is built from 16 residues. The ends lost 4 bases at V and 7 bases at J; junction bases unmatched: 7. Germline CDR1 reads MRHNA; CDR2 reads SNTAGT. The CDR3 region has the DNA TGTGCCAGCAGTGTGAGACTAGCGGGAGGTCTTAATGAGCAGTTCTTC. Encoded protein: CASSVRLAGGLNEQFF.

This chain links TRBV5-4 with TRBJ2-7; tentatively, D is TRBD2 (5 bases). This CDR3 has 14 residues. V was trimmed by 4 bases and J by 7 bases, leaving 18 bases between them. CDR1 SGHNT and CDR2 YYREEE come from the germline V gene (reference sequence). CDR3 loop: CASSLTRAGREQYF. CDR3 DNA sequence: TGTGCCAGCAGCCTGACACGGGCGGGTAGGGAGCAGTACTTC.

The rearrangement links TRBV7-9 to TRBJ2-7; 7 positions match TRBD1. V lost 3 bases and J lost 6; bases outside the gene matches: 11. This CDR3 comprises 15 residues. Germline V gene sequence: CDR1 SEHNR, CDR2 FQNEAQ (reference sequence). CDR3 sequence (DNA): TGTGCCAGCAGCTTCCCAGAGACAGGGAGAGTCGAGCAGTACTTC. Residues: CASSFPETGRVEQYF.

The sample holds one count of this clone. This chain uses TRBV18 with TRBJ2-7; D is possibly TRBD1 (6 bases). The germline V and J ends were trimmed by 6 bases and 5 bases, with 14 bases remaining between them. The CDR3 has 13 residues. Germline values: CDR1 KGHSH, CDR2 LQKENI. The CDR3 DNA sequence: TGTGCCAGCTCCGCAGGGGCCTTCCACGAGCAGTACTTC. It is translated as CASSAGAFHEQYF.

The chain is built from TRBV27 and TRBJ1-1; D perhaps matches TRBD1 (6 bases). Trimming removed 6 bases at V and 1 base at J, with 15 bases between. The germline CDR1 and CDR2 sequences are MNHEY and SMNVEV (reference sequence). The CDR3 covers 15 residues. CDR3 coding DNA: TGTGCCAGCAGCAAATACAGGGATTGGAACACTGAAGCTTTCTTT. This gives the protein CASSKYRDWNTEAFF.

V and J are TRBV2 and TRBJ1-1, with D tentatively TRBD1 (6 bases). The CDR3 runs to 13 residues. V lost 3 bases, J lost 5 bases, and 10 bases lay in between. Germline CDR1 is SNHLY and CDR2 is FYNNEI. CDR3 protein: CASSDQGRTEAFF. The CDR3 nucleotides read TGTGCCAGCAGTGACCAGGGGCGTACTGAAGCTTTCTTT. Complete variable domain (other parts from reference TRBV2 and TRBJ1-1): EPEVTQTPSHQVTQMGQEVILRCVPISNHLYFYWYRQILGQKVEFLVSFYNNEISEKSEIFDDQFSVERPDGSNFTLKIRSTKLEDSAMYFCASSDQGRTEAFFGQGTRLTVV.

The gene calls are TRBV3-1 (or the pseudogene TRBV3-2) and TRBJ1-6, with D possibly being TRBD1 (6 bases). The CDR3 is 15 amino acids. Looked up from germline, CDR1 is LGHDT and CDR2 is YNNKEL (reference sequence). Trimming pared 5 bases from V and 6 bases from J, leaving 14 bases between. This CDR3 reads CASSARDRSNSPLHF. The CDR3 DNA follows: TGTGCCAGCAGCGCGCGAGACAGGAGTAATTCACCCCTCCACTTT.

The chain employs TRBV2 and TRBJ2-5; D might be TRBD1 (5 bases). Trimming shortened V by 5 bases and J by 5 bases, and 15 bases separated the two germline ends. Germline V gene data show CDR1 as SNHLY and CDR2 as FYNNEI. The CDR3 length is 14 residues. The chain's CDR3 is CASSPVARDETQYF. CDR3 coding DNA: TGTGCCAGCAGTCCGGTCGCCAGGGATGAGACCCAGTACTTC.

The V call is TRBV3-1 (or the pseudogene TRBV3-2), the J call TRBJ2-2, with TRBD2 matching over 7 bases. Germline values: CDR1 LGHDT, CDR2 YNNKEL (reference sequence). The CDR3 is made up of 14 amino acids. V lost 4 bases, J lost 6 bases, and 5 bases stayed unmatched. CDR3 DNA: TGTGCCAGCAGCCCGTCAAGCGGGGCCGGGGAGCTGTTTTTT. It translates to CASSPSSGAGELFF.

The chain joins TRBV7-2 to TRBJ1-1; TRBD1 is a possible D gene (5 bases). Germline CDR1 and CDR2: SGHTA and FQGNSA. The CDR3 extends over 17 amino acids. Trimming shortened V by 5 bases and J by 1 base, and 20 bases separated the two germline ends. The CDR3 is CASSGGGTVGGNTEAFF. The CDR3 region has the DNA TGTGCCAGCAGCGGTGGCGGGACGGTTGGGGGGAACACTGAAGCTTTCTTT.

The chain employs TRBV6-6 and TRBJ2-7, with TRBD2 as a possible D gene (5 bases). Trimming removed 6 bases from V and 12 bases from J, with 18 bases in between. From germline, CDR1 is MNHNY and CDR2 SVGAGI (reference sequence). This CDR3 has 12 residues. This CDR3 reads CASSYAWERPYF. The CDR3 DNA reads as TGTGCCAGCAGCTACGCTTGGGAGAGGCCGTACTTC.

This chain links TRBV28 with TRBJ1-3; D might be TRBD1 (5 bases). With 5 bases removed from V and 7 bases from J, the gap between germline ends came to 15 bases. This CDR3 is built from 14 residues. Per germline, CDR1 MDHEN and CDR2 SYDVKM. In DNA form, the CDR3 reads TGTGCCAGCAGTGACTGGGGGGTTGGGAACACCATATATTTT. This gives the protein CASSDWGVGNTIYF.

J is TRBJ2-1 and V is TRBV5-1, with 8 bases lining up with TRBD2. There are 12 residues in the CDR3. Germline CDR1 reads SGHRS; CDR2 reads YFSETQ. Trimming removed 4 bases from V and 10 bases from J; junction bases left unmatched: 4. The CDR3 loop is CASSEPSGEQFF. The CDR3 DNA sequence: TGCGCCAGCAGCGAACCTAGCGGGGAGCAGTTCTTC.

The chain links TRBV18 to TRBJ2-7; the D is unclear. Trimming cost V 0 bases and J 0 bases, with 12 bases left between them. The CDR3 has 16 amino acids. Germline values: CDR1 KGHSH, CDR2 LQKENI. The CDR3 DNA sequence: TGTGCCAGCTCACCACCGGAGCTCCCGAGCTCCTACGAGCAGTACTTC. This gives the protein CASSPPELPSSYEQYF.

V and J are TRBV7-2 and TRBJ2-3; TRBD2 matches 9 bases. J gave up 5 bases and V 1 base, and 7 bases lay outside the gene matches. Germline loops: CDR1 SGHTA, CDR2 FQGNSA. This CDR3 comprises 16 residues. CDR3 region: CASSLVGGGALDTQYF. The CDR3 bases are TGTGCCAGCAGCTTAGTTGGCGGGGGGGCTCTAGATACGCAGTATTTT.

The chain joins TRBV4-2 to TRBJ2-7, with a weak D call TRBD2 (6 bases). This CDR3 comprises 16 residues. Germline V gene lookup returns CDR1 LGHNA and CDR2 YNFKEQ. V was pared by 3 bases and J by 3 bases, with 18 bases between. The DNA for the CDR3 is TGTGCCAGCAGCCAGTTCGGGGACTCCGGGGGCTACGAGCAGTACTTC. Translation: CASSQFGDSGGYEQYF.